This is a list of T cell receptor beta chains from one sample in a study of T-cell reconstitution after alpha-beta-depleted transplantation in children. One entry per CDR3 protein results from TCRdb running MiXCR on the PCR reads. The table shows roughly 500,000 distinct CDR3 sequences, with 18% occurring only once. Sequencing was performed on PBMCs from the stem cell graft donor, taken from the stem cell graft. These receptor sequences come from a human donor who donated a stem cell graft to a child with acute lymphoblastic leukemia. Both conserved end residues are trimmed from each CDR3. Only some rows state a clone size, as once, few, many or a class for expanded clones.

>TRBJ2-1|TRBV7-9|-
ASSSRTSGSSYNEQF
>TRBJ1-1|TRBV4-1|-
ASSHLTTGTEAF
>TRBJ2-2|TRBV5-4|-
ASSLESRGTNTGELF
>TRBJ2-1|TRBV12-3/TRBV12-4|few
ASSLAGDLLNEQF
>TRBJ2-1|TRBV9|many
ASSVSGSSYNEQF
>TRBJ1-1|TRBV5-1|-
ASSRSGTGGKGTSEAF
>TRBJ2-5|TRBV9|-
ASSARTGDQETQY
>TRBJ2-1|TRBV6-4|-
ASSDGLENNEQF
>TRBJ2-1|TRBV7-2|-
ASSLAPPYNEQF
>TRBJ2-4|TRBV7-2|-
ASSKGLAGNIQY
>TRBJ2-4|TRBV5-1|-
ASSGSVEGNIQY
>TRBJ2-3|TRBV6-4|-
ASSDSIVGDTQY
>TRBJ1-1|TRBV12-3/TRBV12-4|-
ASSPFRGGTEAF